The 29 T cell receptor beta chains below come from one sample, sequenced in a study of T cells in Graves' hyperthyroidism and ophthalmopathy. Amplified TCR beta CDR3 regions came from RNA transcripts. The study used the HTBI primer set for a first-round RT-PCR of the TCR CDR3. Via MiXCR, TCRdb re-called the multiplex PCR reads, giving one row per CDR3 protein. The data contain roughly 400,000 distinct CDR3 sequences, around 25% of them singletons. Material: blood. These TCRs come from a man in his fifties or sixties with Graves' hyperthyroidism.

The chain employs TRBV27 and TRBJ2-7; D call uncertain. With 0 bases removed from V and 2 bases from J, the gap between germline ends came to 11 bases. This CDR3 contains 15 residues. Germline values: CDR1 MNHEY, CDR2 SMNVEV (reference sequence). The CDR3 protein is CASSLSVRATYEQYF. The DNA of the CDR3 is TGTGCCAGCAGTTTATCGGTCAGAGCTACCTACGAGCAGTACTTC.

This clonotype was observed a few times. The chain uses TRBV12-3 or TRBV12-4 and TRBJ2-2; 10 bases are a match to TRBD2. The CDR3 has 19 amino acids. V shed 5 bases, J shed 0 bases, and the junction held 12 bases outside the gene matches. CDR3 bases: TGTGCCAGCAGTCTCCCTAGCGGGAGTGGGCTTGCGAACACCGGGGAGCTGTTTTTT. Translation gives CASSLPSGSGLANTGELFF.

This clonotype was seen a few times. The chain combines TRBV3-1 with TRBJ2-1, with 14 nucleotides matching TRBD2. Germline V gene lookup returns CDR1 LGHDT and CDR2 YNNKEL (reference sequence). The CDR3 sequence is 17 residues long. The J segment lost 9 bases and the V segment lost 7 bases, leaving 14 bases of the junction unmatched. The CDR3 protein is CASTSKFVTSGRAEQFF. CDR3 coding DNA: TGTGCCAGCACCTCCAAGTTCGTGACTAGCGGGAGGGCTGAGCAGTTCTTC.

The rearrangement joins TRBV2 to TRBJ1-3; D remains unclear. The CDR3 is made up of 15 amino acids. Germline V gives CDR1 SNHLY, CDR2 FYNNEI. V was shortened by 3 bases and J by 0 bases, with 9 bases between the two germline ends. CDR3: CASSDSRGSGNTIYF. CDR3 in DNA: TGTGCCAGCAGTGATTCTCGGGGCTCTGGAAACACCATATATTTT.

Ten or more counts support this clonotype. V is TRBV11-1 and J is TRBJ2-3; D not resolved. Germline lookup yields CDR1 SGHAT and CDR2 FQDESV (reference sequence). Trimming removed 5 bases at V and 3 bases at J, with 18 bases between. This CDR3 is built from 16 residues. The CDR3 is CASSVTPGPRTDTQYF. The CDR3 nucleotides read TGTGCCAGCAGCGTAACCCCCGGACCGAGGACAGATACGCAGTATTTT.

This clonotype was found many times. J is TRBJ1-2 and V is TRBV3-1; D unresolved. The CDR3 is made up of 15 amino acids. The V end lost 0 bases, the J end lost 8 bases, and 16 bases lay between the germline ends. Germline assignment: CDR1 LGHDT and CDR2 YNNKEL (reference sequence). The CDR3 spells CASSQDPGGFRGYTF. CDR3 coding DNA: TGTGCCAGCAGCCAAGATCCCGGCGGCTTCAGAGGCTACACCTTC.

This clonotype was observed a few times. This chain uses TRBV5-1 with TRBJ2-2; 9 bases align to TRBD2. With V trimmed by 1 base and J by 1 base, 5 bases remained unmatched. The CDR3 sequence is 17 residues long. CDR1 SGHRS and CDR2 YFSETQ come from the germline V gene. The CDR3 sequence is CASSLISGSRNTGELFF. DNA for the CDR3: TGCGCCAGCAGCTTGATTAGCGGGAGTCGGAACACCGGGGAGCTGTTTTTT.

This clonotype has just a few counts. The V gene is TRBV30, the J gene TRBJ2-2; D may be TRBD2 (6 bases). The CDR3 is 14 amino acids. V was trimmed by 5 bases and J by 0 bases, leaving 10 bases between them. From germline, CDR1 is GTSNPN and CDR2 SVGIG (reference sequence). The DNA of the CDR3 is TGTGCCTGGGGGACTCACGCGAACACCGGGGAGCTGTTTTTT. Protein sequence: CAWGTHANTGELFF.

Comments on this clonotype: This may be a read error, as it is one base from a much larger clone. V and J are TRBV12-3 or TRBV12-4 and TRBJ2-5; D is perhaps TRBD1 or TRBD2 (5 bases each). V lost 4 bases, J lost 4 bases, and 16 bases lay in between. The CDR3 is 15 residues long. The CDR3 reads CASSSADNHGETQYF. CDR3 DNA: TGTGCCAGCAGTTCAGCGGACAACCATGGAGAGACCCAGTACTTC.

J is TRBJ2-6 and V is TRBV7-9, with D tentatively TRBD1 (5 bases). Trimming cost V 2 bases and J 4 bases, with 12 bases left between them. The CDR3 has 16 amino acids. Germline V gene sequence: CDR1 SEHNR, CDR2 FQNEAQ (reference sequence). CDR3 residues: CASSLWEGAGANVLTF. CDR3 in DNA: TGTGCCAGCAGCTTATGGGAAGGGGCCGGGGCCAACGTCCTGACTTTC.

The chain uses TRBV29-1 and TRBJ1-1; D gene ambiguous. Trimming cost V 7 bases and J 5 bases, with 14 bases left between them. Germline lookup yields CDR1 SQVTM and CDR2 ANQGSEA. The CDR3 contains 12 residues. DNA of the CDR3: TGCAGCGGGGGAACGGGAAGGACTGAAGCTTTCTTT. It encodes CSGGTGRTEAFF.

The chain employs TRBV5-6 and TRBJ2-1; D is unresolved. The CDR3 runs to 14 residues. Per germline, CDR1 SGHDT and CDR2 YYEEEE. The V end was cut by 4 bases, the J end by 0 bases, with 8 bases between. The CDR3 region is CASSQTPSYNEQFF. The CDR3, as DNA: TGTGCCAGCAGCCAGACTCCCTCCTACAATGAGCAGTTCTTC.

This chain connects TRBV2 to TRBJ1-6, with unresolved D. Trimming cost V 7 bases and J 8 bases, with 15 bases left between them. The CDR3 length is 14 residues. CDR1 is SNHLY, CDR2 FYNNEI, per germline. The CDR3 here is CASTIVATHSPLHF. The CDR3 region has the DNA TGTGCCAGCACCATAGTGGCCACCCATTCACCCCTCCACTTT.

This clonotype showed up just a few times. The chain recombines TRBV18 with TRBJ2-7, with a tentative D call TRBD1 (6 bases). Trimming left V 1 base short and J 3 bases short, with 10 bases between. The CDR3 totals 14 residues. Germline assignment: CDR1 KGHSH and CDR2 LQKENI. In nucleotides, the CDR3 is TGTGCCAGCTCACCACTAGGGGGTTACTACGAGCAGTACTTC. As protein: CASSPLGGYYEQYF.

The chain links TRBV20-1 to TRBJ2-1; 7 positions match TRBD2. The CDR3 runs 16 residues. Germline values: CDR1 DFQATT, CDR2 SNEGSKA (reference sequence). V lost 0 bases to trimming and J lost 9 bases; unmatched junction nucleotides: 14. The CDR3 sequence is CSARDSRTRIIGEQFF. CDR3 nucleotide sequence: TGCAGTGCTAGAGACTCTCGGACTAGAATAATTGGTGAGCAGTTCTTC.

This clonotype has only a few counts. The genes are TRBV3-1 and TRBJ2-1, with unresolved D. This CDR3 is 14 amino acids long. Trimming removed 0 bases at V and 4 bases at J, with 7 bases between. Germline assignment: CDR1 LGHDT and CDR2 YNNKEL (reference sequence). This CDR3 is CASSQDLQYNEQFF. Written as DNA, the CDR3 is TGTGCCAGCAGCCAAGATTTACAATACAATGAGCAGTTCTTC.

This clonotype came up many times. The chain links TRBV28 to TRBJ2-5; tentatively, D is TRBD1 (5 bases). Trimming cost V 3 bases and J 2 bases, with 7 bases left between them. The V gene's germline CDR1 is MDHEN and CDR2 SYDVKM. CDR3 size: 13 residues. This CDR3 is CASSLGRQETQYF. The CDR3 DNA is TGTGCCAGCAGTTTGGGGCGACAAGAGACCCAGTACTTC.

V is TRBV28 and J is TRBJ2-1; D unclear. Germline V gene data show CDR1 as MDHEN and CDR2 as SYDVKM. The CDR3 runs 13 residues. V was pared by 11 bases and J by 2 bases, with 13 bases between. The CDR3 protein is CARGGGTYNEQFF. CDR3 DNA sequence: TGTGCCCGCGGCGGTGGCACCTACAATGAGCAGTTCTTC. The whole variable domain, filled in from reference TRBV28 and TRBJ2-1, reads DVKVTQSSRYLVKRTGEKVFLECVQDMDHENMFWYRQDPGLGLRLIYFSYDVKMKEKGDIPEGYSVSREKKERFSLILESASTNQTSMYLCARGGGTYNEQFFGPGTRLTVL.

This chain connects TRBV28 to TRBJ1-5; D is unclear. Germline CDR1 and CDR2: MDHEN and SYDVKM. This CDR3 comprises 14 residues. The V gene lost 2 bases and the J gene lost 7 bases, with 12 bases spanning the gap. The CDR3 DNA reads TGTGCCAGCAGTTTAACGGCAGCCCAACAGCCCCAGCATTTT. Protein sequence: CASSLTAAQQPQHF.

This clonotype was recorded a few times. This chain joins TRBV11-2 and TRBJ2-1, with 14 bases that match TRBD2. V lost 3 bases, J lost 5 bases, and 0 bases stayed unmatched. Germline CDR1 and CDR2: SGHAT and FQNNGV. The CDR3 contains 15 residues. The CDR3 sequence is CASSLTSGGDNEQFF. The CDR3 nucleotides read TGTGCCAGCAGCTTGACTAGCGGGGGGGACAATGAGCAGTTCTTC.

This clonotype was seen ten or more times. The rearrangement joins TRBV28 to TRBJ1-1, with a weak D call TRBD1 (5 bases). CDR1 is MDHEN, CDR2 SYDVKM, per germline. The length of the CDR3 is 14 residues. V lost 2 bases and J 5 bases, leaving 12 bases between the germline ends. CDR3 protein: CASSLQGPKTEAFF. The CDR3, as DNA: TGTGCCAGCAGTTTACAGGGTCCTAAGACTGAAGCTTTCTTT.

This clonotype was counted ten times or more. The chain is built from TRBV28 and TRBJ1-1; no clear D gene. The germline CDR1 and CDR2 sequences are MDHEN and SYDVKM. V dropped 2 bases and J dropped 1 base, with 2 bases sitting between them. CDR3 size: 12 residues. The CDR3: CASSLTNTEAFF. CDR3 nucleotides: TGTGCCAGCAGTTTAACGAACACTGAAGCTTTCTTT. Filled out from reference TRBV28 and TRBJ1-1, the complete variable domain reads DVKVTQSSRYLVKRTGEKVFLECVQDMDHENMFWYRQDPGLGLRLIYFSYDVKMKEKGDIPEGYSVSREKKERFSLILESASTNQTSMYLCASSLTNTEAFFGQGTRLTVV.

The gene calls are TRBV7-9 and TRBJ2-3; 10 bases match TRBD2. Germline V CDR1 and CDR2: SEHNR, FQNEAQ (reference sequence). This CDR3 region has 18 residues. Germline trimming cut 5 bases from V and 2 bases from J; bases unmatched to any gene: 13. The CDR3 DNA reads TGTGCCAGCAGCCCGGCCGGGACTAGCGATGAATTCACAGATACGCAGTATTTT. This encodes CASSPAGTSDEFTDTQYF.

The chain carries TRBV12-3 or TRBV12-4 and TRBJ1-1, with unresolved D. This CDR3 has 16 residues. V lost 7 bases to trimming and J lost 7 bases, with 25 bases between them. CDR3 DNA: TGTGCCAGCACCGGACTAGGCCGACTGGTTCCAGATGAAGCTTTCTTT. Amino acid sequence: CASTGLGRLVPDEAFF.

In this sample, this clonotype turned up a few times. The chain joins TRBV7-8 to TRBJ2-5; 10 nucleotides agree with TRBD2. The germline V gene encodes CDR1 SGHVS and CDR2 FQNEAQ. This CDR3 region has 15 residues. The V and J ends lost 4 bases and 6 bases, in that order; junction bases with no gene match: 8. In nucleotides, the CDR3 is TGTGCCAGCAGCTCCCAGCGGGGGGGGCGGCAGACCCAGTACTTC. Protein sequence: CASSSQRGGRQTQYF.

This clonotype was counted between two and nine times. This chain joins TRBV11-2 and TRBJ2-1; the D is unclear. CDR3 length: 17 amino acids. Germline CDR1 and CDR2: SGHAT and FQNNGV. V gave up 5 bases and J gave up 4 bases, with 21 bases separating them. The CDR3 DNA reads TGTGCCAGCAGCACCCGACACACAGAGTACACTTACAATGAGCAGTTCTTC. This translates into CASSTRHTEYTYNEQFF.

This clonotype was counted at least ten times. The V and J genes are TRBV7-8 and TRBJ2-3; D is perhaps TRBD2 (5 bases). Germline V gene sequence: CDR1 SGHVS, CDR2 FQNEAQ. The CDR3 covers 15 residues. V was trimmed by 3 bases and J by 1 base, leaving 11 bases between them. CDR3 in amino acids: CASSFGLQRTDTQYF. The CDR3 nucleotides are TGTGCCAGCAGCTTCGGACTCCAACGCACAGATACGCAGTATTTT.

The V and J genes are TRBV19 and TRBJ2-5, with D possibly matching TRBD1 (5 bases). From germline, CDR1 is LNHDA and CDR2 SQIVND (reference sequence). Trimming left V 1 base short and J 1 base short, with 7 bases between. The CDR3 covers 14 residues. Here the CDR3 reads CASSIVQGQETQYF. As DNA, the CDR3 is TGTGCCAGTAGTATAGTTCAGGGCCAAGAGACCCAGTACTTC.

This clonotype was seen only a few times. The V and J genes are TRBV12-3 or TRBV12-4 and TRBJ2-5; 7 bases align to TRBD1. The CDR3 has 11 amino acids. Germline trimming cut 5 bases from V and 13 bases from J; bases unmatched to any gene: 7. The CDR3 protein is CASSDRDRTYF. The CDR3 DNA is TGTGCCAGCAGTGACCGGGACAGAACGTACTTC.